This T cell receptor beta chain comes out of a study of blood T cell repertoires in COVID-19 (dated by TCRdb to the early 2020s). Notes on the research overall: The collaborator samples originated in the United States, Italy and Spain and spanned the acute and convalescent phases of COVID-19. The prospective study material was composed of cDNA or gDNA derived from T cells, B-cell-depleted T cells, or PBMCs. Subjects who had been exposed to COVID-19, were actively infected with it, or had recovered from it provided the deeply sampled blood TCRbeta repertoires that made up the dataset. The repertoires were released in a freely available public database meant as a resource for research on the immune response to SARS-CoV-2. Samples were obtained from the ongoing ImmuneRACE study (first 160 participants) and from 1,254 subjects provided by 6 global collaborators. A de-identified subject ID, COVID-19 status, age in years and sex were almost always included in the sample metadata. HLA class I and class II types, where available, came from metadata supplied by the sample provider rather than from assay-based typing. Points the paper makes about the study in general: How much clinical and demographic metadata was included differed by source and by participant, and the metadata was provided uncurated.

CDR1 and CDR2, per the germline V gene (reference sequence), are MNHNY and SVGAGI. Taken from cysteine to phenylalanine, the CDR3 has 16 residues. Just the 48-base CDR3 DNA is kept, in frame starting at base 1. V and J are truncated by 4 bases and 3 bases respectively, leaving an intervening sequence of 16 bases. The collaborating institutions used their own protocols to collect whole blood in K2EDTA tubes. For TCRbeta analysis, collaborator samples were shipped as frozen whole blood, as isolated PBMCs, or as DNA extracted from either sample type. Points on this clone: This receptor's antigen is unknown. No much larger clone exists at a distance of one base, and base qualities are not known.

The immunoSEQ Assay, a bias-controlled multiplex PCR, was used to amplify TCRbeta CDR3 regions from genomic DNA. Per the original workflow: The number of nucleated cells in each sample was estimated by amplification of reference gene primers within the assay. Sequence reads were collapsed and filtered to measure the absolute abundance of every unique TCRbeta CDR3 rearrangement. For each sample, productive Simpson clonality was calculated as the square root of Simpson's diversity index over productive rearrangements. TCRdb stores this immuneACCESS table with in-frame sequences only. Part of the clones is absent; in the studies checked, under half of the shortfall reflects unresolved V genes, and no reason is known for the rest. The DNA was the basis for D and trimming; V, J and clone size are from that table. The sample records 100,000 or so clones, around 92% of which are singletons. In total, the top ten clones hold approximately 5.7% of the sample.

Sequenced: peripheral blood. The V gene is TRBV6-6 and the J gene is TRBJ1-5, and perhaps TRBD1 as D gene, on 6 matching bases. This sequence originates from a man in his forties or fifties with active COVID-19. The CDR3 corresponds to CASSSRAGADNQPQHF. Here is the DNA: TGTGCCAGCAGTTCCCGGGCGGGGGCCGACAATCAGCCCCAGCATTTT.